This entry describes one T cell receptor beta chain. This entry comes from a study of blood T cell repertoires in COVID-19. The overall study: Acute and convalescent COVID-19 specimens originated in the United States, Italy and Spain.

TCRdb keeps only in-frame clones here, not all; method: immunoSEQ multiplex PCR. The sample contains 150,000 to 200,000 clones, about 81% of which appear only once. V was cut by 0 bases and J by 5 bases, with 7 bases left in between. This CDR3 contains 14 residues. CDR1 MNHEY and CDR2 SVGAGI come from the germline V gene. This chain joins TRBV6-5 and TRBJ2-2, with D tentatively TRBD1 (5 bases). The sequence derives from a woman in her seventies with acute or convalescent COVID-19. Sequenced input: peripheral blood. The CDR3 is CASSYSQGTGELFF. CDR3 sequence (DNA): TGTGCCAGCAGTTACTCGCAGGGAACCGGGGAGCTGTTTTTT.